This T cell receptor (beta chain) was sequenced in a study of T cell responses to AZD1222 COVID-19 vaccine. Regarding the study as a whole: Among the donors, most were white British and more were female, and clonal diversity was possibly underestimated.

CDR3 size: 15 residues. J was trimmed by 0 bases and V by 6 bases; bases with no gene match: 4. Germline V gives CDR1 KGHDR, CDR2 SFDVKD. Regarding this clone: Its antigen is undetermined.

The data were produced by immunoSEQ multiplex PCR, yet TCRdb's version contains in-frame clones alone and is incomplete. The sample consists of around 100,000 clones, approximately 90% of them appearing once. The TCR originated in an adult in good health. The V and J genes are TRBV24-1 and TRBJ2-1; 7 positions match TRBD2. Sequencing was performed on peripheral blood, taken on day 0 of AZD1222 vaccination. Here the CDR3 reads CATSPSGGSYNEQFF. In DNA, the CDR3 is TGTGCCACCAGTCCCTCGGGGGGCTCCTACAATGAGCAGTTCTTC.